Sequencing of this T cell receptor beta chain was carried out in a study of blood T cell repertoires in COVID-19. Study background: The United States, Italy and Spain supplied acute and convalescent COVID-19 samples. The analysed material was cDNA or gDNA that came from T cells, B-cell-depleted T cells, or PBMCs.

In the authors' workflow: Estimation of nucleated cell counts was performed using reference gene primer amplification. Libraries were prepared by immunoSEQ multiplex PCR; TCRdb keeps only in-frame clonotypes and omits some of them. V, J and clone size reflect that table, while D and trimming were determined from the DNA. The repertoire holds 85,000 to 120,000 clones, 71% seen once, with 0.75% to 1% in the top ten. The CDR3 runs 15 residues. With V trimmed by 5 bases and J by 7 bases, 11 bases remained unmatched. Germline assignment: CDR1 SGHVS and CDR2 FNYEAQ. Material for sequencing was peripheral blood. This chain connects TRBV7-6 to TRBJ2-5, with TRBD2 matching 9 bases. This clonotype was obtained from a human donor with acute or convalescent COVID-19. The donor label of this sample is uncertain. The CDR3 nucleotides read TGTGCCAGCAGCCCGACTAGCGGTCTGGAGAGGACCCAGTACTTC. Protein sequence: CASSPTSGLERTQYF.